What follows is one TCR beta chain and its context. In this sample, this clonotype turned up many times. No antigen is known for it. Per-base quality was not reported, and no clone a single base away is much larger than it. The data derive from a study of T cells in Graves' hyperthyroidism and ophthalmopathy (dated 2019 in TCRdb). Context from the whole study: Peripheral blood samples were taken at the time of initial diagnosis, prior to any treatment. The 100 discovery patients were divided at random into training and test sets in a 7:3 ratio. A discovery cohort of about a hundred patients, approximately 45 with Graves' ophthalmopathy and approximately 57 with stable Graves' hyperthyroidism, was used to find distinguishing TCR V-J signatures. Prospective prediction of ophthalmopathy was tested in an independent validation cohort consisting of fewer than 20 hyperthyroidism patients and some 15 patients who later progressed to ophthalmopathy. Thyroid tissue and blood T-cell repertoires from six Graves' hyperthyroidism patients were also compared in the study. After sampling, hyperthyroidism patients received methimazole starting at 30 mg daily, and ophthalmopathy patients received high-dose intravenous methylprednisolone. The paper reports TCR Vbeta CDR3 sequencing of fewer than 150 peripheral blood samples: 40 to 45 ophthalmopathy, fewer than 80 hyperthyroidism and around 17 progressor patients. Results the study describes overall, beyond this receptor: Blood samples also contained most of the expanded thyroid clonotypes (frequency above 0.001), which suggests that blood repertoires may reflect thyroid immune responses. No statistical method was used to fix the sample size in advance, and group allocation was not hidden from the investigators. In cross-validation, a model built on a 13 V-J signature told ophthalmopathy apart from stable hyperthyroidism with 85% to 90% sensitivity and 81% to 82% specificity, and in testing the same model reached 80%/75%. In validation, the model predicted progression to ophthalmopathy a median of roughly 6.2 months before onset, with 65% to 71% sensitivity and roughly 72% specificity.

Amplification of TCR beta CDR3 regions was carried out from RNA transcripts. A first-round RT-PCR of the TCR CDR3 used the HTBI primer set with the Qiagen OneStep RT-PCR kit. Libraries were constructed in a second round of multiplex PCR, after which size selection and purification were performed. Paired-end sequencing of the libraries was performed with 100 bp reads on an Illumina HiSeq2000. Under the source paper's analysis protocol: Raw data were processed with SOAPnuke, discarding reads with adapters, uncalled bases, mean Phred below 15, or no exact constant-primer or identifier match. COPE v1.2.5 was used to merge high-quality paired reads, and clonotypes were defined as unique nucleotide sequences. MiTCR v1.1 was used to align the clonotypes against IMGT TRBV, TRBD and TRBJ reference segments. The analysis was restricted to V-J combinations with a frequency above 0.0001, which together covered 99.2% of the repertoires. A TCS score was defined as the ratio of F50 (clonal expansion) to E x V (chaos), with BLOSUM62-based TCRdist applied between CDR3 peptides within each V-J. Welch's t-statistics and random forest reduced 500 to 550 V-J features to fewer than 15, which were used in a naive Bayes classifier (R e1071). The public reads were reanalyzed by TCRdb: fastp trimming at Q25, MiXCR alignment, in-frame beta chains only. Rows are unified per CDR3 protein, each entry keeping the most common DNA and genes. For this entry, the V and J calls and clone size follow TCRdb and not the study's own pipeline. Within this sample are about 520,000 distinct CDR3 sequences, with about 24% of them counted one time only. The ten top clones hold around 11% of the sample.

In the ophthalmopathy patients, disease was moderately to severely active, with a Clinical Activity Score of 3 or more, a NOSPECS grade of 4 or more, and a duration of less than 3 months. Any patient with an uncontrolled infection, another autoimmune disease, pregnancy or lactation was excluded. Diagnoses were based on clinical symptoms, serum thyroxine and TRAb, thyroid ultrasound and orbital computed tomography. Ficoll-Paque density gradient centrifugation was used to isolate PBMCs from around 10 ml of fresh peripheral blood. Trizol reagent was used to extract total RNA, and RNA quality was then checked on an Agilent 2100 Bioanalyzer. The CDR3 measures 15 amino acids from cysteine to phenylalanine. Only the CDR3 DNA is retained, 45 bases long and in frame from the first base. Looking up the germline V gene yields CDR1 MNHNS and CDR2 SASEGT. V trim: 1 base; J trim: 2 bases; unmatched bases: 2.

Input material: blood. The receptor was derived from a woman between 25 and 40 years old with Graves' ophthalmopathy. The receptor chain draws on TRBV6-1 and TRBJ2-7, with 10 junctional bases fitting TRBD1. The DNA sequence is given as TGTGCCAGCAGTGAAGAGACAGGGGGCCCCTACGAGCAGTACTTC. The translation is CASSEETGGPYEQYF.